The 32 T cell receptor beta chains below were found in one sample sequenced in a study of cytomegalovirus exposure and HLA in healthy donors. Use of 60 Vbeta and 13 Jbeta primers characterized the PCR. Clones were sequenced by immunoSEQ multiplex PCR, and TCRdb holds only the in-frame ones, with some missing. The repertoire holds 90,000 to 150,000 clones, with 65% to 85% as singletons. Sequencing used PBMCs. These receptors all stem from a middle-aged woman in good health and CMV-seropositive.

DNA of the CDR3: TGTGCCAGCAACGAACTAGCGGGAGGGACCTACGAGCAGTACTTC. This encodes CASNELAGGTYEQYF. The V gene is TRBV28, the J gene TRBJ2-7; TRBD2 agrees at 13 bases. Germline-derived CDR1 and CDR2 are MDHEN and SYDVKM. CDR3 length: 15 amino acids. The ends lost 7 bases at V and 2 bases at J; junction bases unmatched: 5.

This chain uses TRBV2 with TRBJ2-3, with D possibly matching TRBD1 (6 bases). Between the trimmed V and J ends, which lost 6 bases and 2 bases, there was a span of 15 bases. Germline V gene sequence: CDR1 SNHLY, CDR2 FYNNEI. This CDR3 spans 15 amino acids. The CDR3: CASRPGDTHTDTQYF. Here the CDR3 DNA reads TGTGCCAGCAGACCAGGGGACACCCACACAGATACGCAGTATTTT.

The chain joins TRBV5-1 to TRBJ1-2; perhaps TRBD1 as D (6 bases). V was trimmed by 4 bases and J by 3 bases, leaving 13 bases between them. This CDR3 region has 14 residues. Per the germline V gene, CDR1 is SGHRS and CDR2 is YFSETQ. The CDR3 nucleotides read TGCGCCAGCAGCAAGACACAGGGAGACTATGGCTACACCTTC. Translating it yields CASSKTQGDYGYTF.

This clone was seen only once. The rearrangement links TRBV7-9 to TRBJ1-2, with D possibly TRBD1 on 6 matching bases. With 6 bases removed from V and 6 bases from J, the gap between germline ends came to 23 bases. This CDR3 region has 16 residues. The germline V gene has CDR1 SEHNR and CDR2 FQNEAQ (reference sequence). The CDR3, as DNA: TGTGCCAGCAGGGACCAGGACAGCCCCGGTAATAATGGCTACACCTTC. This translates into CASRDQDSPGNNGYTF.

The V call is TRBV15, the J call TRBJ2-1, with TRBD1 matching 8 bases. The germline V gene has CDR1 LNHNV and CDR2 YYDKDF (reference sequence). CDR3 length equals 18 residues. After removal of 3 bases from V and 3 bases from J, the junction contained 13 bases not matched to a gene. CDR3 region: CATSSHLEPGQDYNEQFF. The CDR3 DNA reads TGTGCCACCAGCAGCCACTTGGAACCGGGACAGGACTACAATGAGCAGTTCTTC.

V and J are TRBV10-3 and TRBJ2-7; 15 bases map to TRBD2. In germline, CDR1 is ENHRY, CDR2 SYGVKD. This CDR3 has 16 amino acids. V lost 4 bases and J lost 2; bases outside the gene matches: 3. In nucleotides, the CDR3 is TGTGCCATCAGTGGCGGACTAGCGGGGGGGACCTACGAGCAGTACTTC. It is translated as CAISGGLAGGTYEQYF.

The V and J genes are TRBV27 and TRBJ1-2; 9 positions match TRBD1. CDR3 size: 13 residues. Germline CDR1 reads MNHEY; CDR2 reads SMNVEV (reference sequence). V shed 5 bases and J 6 bases; nucleotides not matched to a gene: 4. CDR3 region: CASSQRTGDGYTF. The DNA for the CDR3 is TGTGCCAGCAGTCAAAGGACAGGGGATGGCTACACCTTC.

This clone came up once. This chain links TRBV28 with TRBJ1-5; TRBD1 matches 11 bases. With 5 bases clipped from V and 5 bases from J, the junction kept 8 bases outside the gene matches. The CDR3 is 16 amino acids. Germline assignment: CDR1 MDHEN and CDR2 SYDVKM. The DNA of the CDR3 is TGTGCCAGCAGTCCTCCGGACAGGGGGCGAGATCAGCCCCAGCATTTT. This gives the protein CASSPPDRGRDQPQHF. Looking up the rest from reference TRBV28 and TRBJ1-5 gives the full variable domain: DVKVTQSSRYLVKRTGEKVFLECVQDMDHENMFWYRQDPGLGLRLIYFSYDVKMKEKGDIPEGYSVSREKKERFSLILESASTNQTSMYLCASSPPDRGRDQPQHFGDGTRLSIL.

This clone was seen a handful of times. The chain employs TRBV27 and TRBJ2-5, with D possibly TRBD2 on 5 matching bases. This CDR3 has 14 residues. The germline gives CDR1 MNHEY, CDR2 SMNVEV (reference sequence). Trimming cost V 5 bases and J 1 base, with 11 bases left between them. CDR3 sequence (DNA): TGTGCCAGCAGTGCCTGGACTTCCCAAGAGACCCAGTACTTC. Translation gives CASSAWTSQETQYF.

The chain couples TRBV7-2 to TRBJ2-1, with 13 nucleotides matching TRBD2. Trimming at V came to 5 bases and at J to 7 bases, leaving 2 bases not matched to a gene. Germline V gene data show CDR1 as SGHTA and CDR2 as FQGNSA. This CDR3 is built from 14 residues. CDR3 sequence reads: CASSKGLAGNEQFF. CDR3 in DNA: TGTGCCAGCAGCAAGGGACTAGCGGGGAATGAGCAGTTCTTC.

The chain combines TRBV5-4 with TRBJ2-2; the D gene is possibly TRBD1 (5 bases). The ends were cut back, 1 base at V and 8 bases at J, with 15 bases in the middle. The CDR3 covers 15 residues. CDR1 and CDR2 (germline): SGHNT, YYREEE (reference sequence). CDR3 DNA: TGTGCCAGCAGCTTGCAGGGTTGGGTCCCAGGGGAGCTGTTTTTT. Translating gives CASSLQGWVPGELFF. The full variable domain, rest sourced from reference TRBV5-4 and TRBJ2-2, is ETGVTQSPTHLIKTRGQQVTLRCSSQSGHNTVSWYQQALGQGPQFIFQYYREEENGRGNFPPRFSGLQFPNYSSELNVNALELDDSALYLCASSLQGWVPGELFFGEGSRLTVL.

V usage is TRBV2 and J usage is TRBJ2-7, with D uncertain. Germline-derived CDR1 and CDR2 are SNHLY and FYNNEI. Trimming cost V 4 bases and J 2 bases, with 9 bases left between them. The CDR3 length is 13 residues. The CDR3 DNA is TGTGCCAGCAGTGTAAGACTGGCCTACGAGCAGTACTTC. Translated: CASSVRLAYEQYF. The full variable domain, in which reference TRBV2 and TRBJ2-7 provide the parts outside the CDR3, is EPEVTQTPSHQVTQMGQEVILRCVPISNHLYFYWYRQILGQKVEFLVSFYNNEISEKSEIFDDQFSVERPDGSNFTLKIRSTKLEDSAMYFCASSVRLAYEQYFGPGTRLTVT.

This rearrangement joins TRBV25-1 to TRBJ2-7; tentative D call: TRBD1 (5 bases). V was cut by 2 bases and J by 5 bases, with 13 bases left in between. Germline loops: CDR1 MGHDK, CDR2 SYGVNS. There are 14 residues in the CDR3. In DNA form, the CDR3 reads TGTGCCAGCAGTGAAAGGAATCAGGGTAACGAGCAGTACTTC. It specifies CASSERNQGNEQYF.

This chain links TRBV7-2 with TRBJ2-1; 14 bases match TRBD2. The germline V gene has CDR1 SGHTA and CDR2 FQGNSA. Unmatched junction bases numbered 7, after V lost 5 bases and J lost 7 bases. The CDR3 totals 16 residues. CDR3 nucleotides: TGTGCCAGCAGCCAGACTAGCGGGGGGGCTAGGAATGAGCAGTTCTTC. Amino acid sequence: CASSQTSGGARNEQFF.

For the CDR3, the DNA is TGTGCCAGCAGTTACCCCGGGACTAGCGGGACCTACGAGCAGTACTTC. Translated, it gives CASSYPGTSGTYEQYF. The V call is TRBV6-6, the J call TRBJ2-7; the match to TRBD2 covers 13 bases. The CDR3 contains 16 residues. V trimming: 2 bases; J trimming: 2 bases; junction bases outside the gene matches: 3. Germline assignment: CDR1 MNHNY and CDR2 SVGAGI (reference sequence).

The V and J genes are TRBV7-9 and TRBJ2-2; 7 nucleotides match TRBD2. CDR3 length: 16 residues. Trimming removed 0 bases from V and 5 bases from J; junction bases left unmatched: 6. The germline V gene encodes CDR1 SEHNR and CDR2 FQNEAQ (reference sequence). Here the CDR3 reads CASSLASSGMTGELFF. Here the CDR3 DNA reads TGTGCCAGCAGCTTAGCGTCTAGCGGTATGACCGGGGAGCTGTTTTTT. Using reference TRBV7-9 and TRBJ2-2 for the parts outside the CDR3, the full variable domain is DTGVSQNPRHKITKRGQNVTFRCDPISEHNRLYWYRQTLGQGPEFLTYFQNEAQLEKSRLLSDRFSAERPKGSFSTLEIQRTEQGDSAMYLCASSLASSGMTGELFFGEGSRLTVL.

This clone was counted a single time. V and J are TRBV7-3 and TRBJ2-5; 9 bases fit TRBD1. The CDR3 is 14 amino acids. Germline assignment: CDR1 SGHTA and CDR2 FQGTGA. The trim removed 0 bases at V and 9 bases at J, leaving 5 bases unmatched. The CDR3 loop reads CASSLTPQGAPQYF. The DNA of the CDR3 is TGTGCCAGCAGCTTAACGCCACAGGGGGCACCCCAGTACTTC.

The V call is TRBV6-1, the J call TRBJ1-2, with 7 bases that match TRBD1. Germline V CDR1 and CDR2: MNHNS, SASEGT. The CDR3 totals 14 residues. V shed 3 bases, J shed 5 bases, and the junction held 6 bases outside the gene matches. As DNA, the CDR3 is TGTGCCAGCAGTGAGAAACAGGGGTTGTATGGCTACACCTTC. The encoded protein is CASSEKQGLYGYTF.

The chain couples TRBV18 to TRBJ2-5; D uncertain. This CDR3 has 14 amino acids. From germline, CDR1 is KGHSH and CDR2 LQKENI. Trimming removed 1 base from V and 3 bases from J, with 9 bases in between. CDR3 region: CASSPRLHEETQYF. CDR3 DNA sequence: TGTGCCAGCTCACCACGACTGCACGAAGAGACCCAGTACTTC.

The rearrangement uses TRBV19 and TRBJ1-4, with 9 bases identical to TRBD1. The CDR3 runs to 15 residues. Germline lookup yields CDR1 LNHDA and CDR2 SQIVND (reference sequence). V shed 7 bases, J shed 7 bases, and the junction held 10 bases outside the gene matches. The DNA of the CDR3 is TGTGCCAGTACTTCCACAGGGGGCACGGGTGAAAAACTGTTTTTT. It specifies CASTSTGGTGEKLFF.

This clone came up a few times. The rearrangement joins TRBV5-6 to TRBJ2-1; 7 nucleotides agree with TRBD1. CDR3 length: 13 residues. V shed 1 base and J 8 bases; nucleotides not matched to a gene: 3. Germline values: CDR1 SGHDT, CDR2 YYEEEE. This CDR3 reads CASSLTGVDEQFF. The CDR3 nucleotides are TGTGCCAGCAGCTTGACAGGGGTGGATGAGCAGTTCTTC.

This clone is a singleton in its sample. The rearrangement links TRBV27 to TRBJ2-5; 7 bases map to TRBD1. Trimming cost V 6 bases and J 2 bases; bases outside gene matches: 12. There are 16 residues in the CDR3. Germline V gene lookup returns CDR1 MNHEY and CDR2 SMNVEV (reference sequence). This CDR3 is CASSRPGTDHQETQYF. CDR3 coding DNA: TGTGCCAGCAGCCGACCCGGGACAGATCATCAAGAGACCCAGTACTTC.

V and J are TRBV5-6 and TRBJ1-1; TRBD1 matches at 10 bases. The V gene's germline CDR1 is SGHDT and CDR2 YYEEEE. This CDR3 has 14 amino acids. The trim removed 0 bases at V and 11 bases at J, leaving 7 bases unmatched. Here the CDR3 reads CASSLGQGAVRAFF. In DNA, the CDR3 is TGTGCCAGCAGCTTGGGACAGGGGGCGGTACGGGCTTTCTTT.

V usage is TRBV4-3 and J usage is TRBJ2-5; 9 bases match TRBD1. The CDR3 length is 15 residues. The germline V gene has CDR1 LGHNA and CDR2 YSLEER. With V trimmed by 3 bases and J by 4 bases, 6 bases remained unmatched. CDR3 bases: TGCGCCAGCAGCCACAGGACAGGGGTAGGAGAGACCCAGTACTTC. Its translation: CASSHRTGVGETQYF.

CDR3: CASSQDPRDFGMNTEAFF. In DNA, the CDR3 is TGCGCCAGCAGCCAAGATCCCCGGGACTTTGGTATGAACACTGAAGCTTTCTTT. The V gene is TRBV4-3, the J gene TRBJ1-1, with D maybe TRBD1 (5 bases). V was pared by 0 bases and J by 0 bases, with 17 bases between. Germline V gene lookup returns CDR1 LGHNA and CDR2 YSLEER. The CDR3 runs to 18 residues.

The CDR3 coding sequence is TGTGCCACCAGCAGAGATACCACCGGGACAGGGTATATCGCTGAAGCTTTCTTT. Residues: CATSRDTTGTGYIAEAFF. The chain joins TRBV15 to TRBJ1-1; 9 positions match TRBD1. V was clipped by 0 bases and J by 6 bases; unmatched bases: 14. This CDR3 spans 18 amino acids. Germline V gives CDR1 LNHNV, CDR2 YYDKDF (reference sequence).

The rearrangement links TRBV6-5 to TRBJ2-5, with D perhaps TRBD2 (6 bases). This CDR3 is 15 amino acids long. From germline, CDR1 is MNHEY and CDR2 SVGAGI. Between the trimmed V and J ends, which lost 2 bases and 5 bases, there was a span of 15 bases. Here the CDR3 DNA reads TGTGCCAGCAGTTACGGCGGGGTTCGCCACGAGACCCAGTACTTC. Residues: CASSYGGVRHETQYF.

The chain carries TRBV7-9 and TRBJ2-2, with unresolved D. The germline V gene has CDR1 SEHNR and CDR2 FQNEAQ (reference sequence). The CDR3 has 11 amino acids. The V gene lost 7 bases and the J gene lost 6 bases, with 6 bases spanning the gap. Here the CDR3 DNA reads TGTGCCAGCACTGAGTCCGGGGAGCTGTTTTTT. Its protein is CASTESGELFF.

The chain joins TRBV13 to TRBJ1-1; TRBD1 aligns across 8 bases. Germline CDR1 PRHDT, CDR2 FYEKMQ (reference sequence). This CDR3 is built from 14 residues. The V segment lost 3 bases and the J segment 1 base; nucleotides outside the gene matches: 1. The DNA for the CDR3 is TGTGCCAGCAGCTTCGGACAGGGGAACACTGAAGCTTTCTTT. Its translation is CASSFGQGNTEAFF.

This clone turned up a few times. The J gene is TRBJ2-7, the V gene TRBV4-1; D may be TRBD1 (6 bases). The CDR3 spans 14 residues. Germline CDR1 is MGHRA and CDR2 is YSYEKL. With 1 base removed from V and 2 bases from J, the gap between germline ends came to 9 bases. The CDR3 spells CASSQGGLTYEQYF. DNA for the CDR3: TGCGCCAGCAGCCAAGGGGGGCTTACCTACGAGCAGTACTTC.

Comments on this clone: The junction and the germline gene differ at one end; a read error may be behind it. The same CDR3 arises from other DNA sequences in this sample as well. V is TRBV7-2 and J is TRBJ2-6, with 8 bases aligning to TRBD2. CDR1 is SGHTA, CDR2 FQGNSA, per germline. CDR3 length: 16 amino acids. Here the CDR3 DNA reads TGTGCCAGCAGCGAAGGACCGGGAGGGGGGGCCAACGTTCTGACTTTC. It encodes CASSEGPGGGANVLTF.

The chain joins TRBV9 to TRBJ2-7; possibly TRBD2 for D (6 bases). CDR1 is SGDLS, CDR2 YYNGEE, per germline. This CDR3 has 14 residues. V was cut by 2 bases and J by 0 bases, with 9 bases left in between. DNA for the CDR3: TGTGCCAGCAGCGTGTTAGCGGACTCCTACGAGCAGTACTTC. This codes for CASSVLADSYEQYF.